This is a list of T cell receptor beta chains from one sample in a study of cytomegalovirus exposure and HLA in healthy donors. The method was immunoSEQ multiplex PCR; TCRdb's version includes in-frame clones alone and lacks a portion of them. The table records roughly 120,000 clones, around 77% of them present only once. Material for sequencing was PBMCs. Source of these receptors: a woman between 25 and 40 years old in good health and CMV-seropositive. Both conserved end residues are part of each CDR3. The D gene is left open where the match is weak.

TRBV6-5,NA,TRBJ2-7,14,CASRPPTGLSGQYF
TRBV5-1,TRBD1,TRBJ1-2,15,CASSLDRGTNYGYTF
TRBV19,NA,TRBJ1-2,13,CASSYGGDAGYTF
TRBV13,TRBD2,TRBJ2-1,17,CASSFKTSGILYNEQFF
TRBV4-2,NA,TRBJ2-1,14,CASSQEDREDEQFF
TRBV12-5,TRBD1,TRBJ1-5,15,CASGEGQLSNQPQHF
TRBV7-2,TRBD2,TRBJ2-5,15,CASSPGGSGEETQYF
TRBV6-1,NA,TRBJ1-3,15,CASSESPRTGNTIYF
TRBV2,NA,TRBJ2-4,16,CASSESRLAGKNIQYF
TRBV30,NA,TRBJ1-6,14,CAWSVWAGNSPLHF
TRBV5-1,NA,TRBJ2-2,14,CASSLGQSTGELFF
TRBV30,NA,TRBJ2-1,12,CAGDIAGHEQFF
TRBV5-1,NA,TRBJ1-3,15,CASSDGRPQGDTIYF
TRBV18,NA,TRBJ1-1,13,CASSPLRGTEAFF
TRBV6-5,TRBD1,TRBJ1-1,15,CASTTGGPMNTEAFF
TRBV2,TRBD1,TRBJ2-7,14,CASSQTGNHYEQYF
TRBV9,TRBD2,TRBJ2-3,16,CASSVGGLAHTDTQYF
TRBV19,TRBD1,TRBJ2-6,16,CASRGTGLGGANVLTF
TRBV12-5,TRBD1,TRBJ1-1,16,CASGLRTGAPNTEAFF
TRBV7-9,TRBD2,TRBJ2-2,15,CASSFAGTISGELFF